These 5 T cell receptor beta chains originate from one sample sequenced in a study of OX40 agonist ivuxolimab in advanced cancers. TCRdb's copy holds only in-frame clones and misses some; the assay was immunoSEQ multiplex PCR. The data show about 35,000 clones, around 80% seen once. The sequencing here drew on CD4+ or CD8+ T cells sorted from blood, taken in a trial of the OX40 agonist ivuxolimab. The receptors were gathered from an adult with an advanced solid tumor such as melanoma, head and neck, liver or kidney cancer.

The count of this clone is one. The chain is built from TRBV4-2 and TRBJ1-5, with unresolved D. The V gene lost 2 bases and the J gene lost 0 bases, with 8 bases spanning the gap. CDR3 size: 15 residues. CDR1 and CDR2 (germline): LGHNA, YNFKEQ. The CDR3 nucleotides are TGTGCCAGCAGCCAACAGGAAGATAGCAATCAGCCCCAGCATTTT. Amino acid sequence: CASSQQEDSNQPQHF.

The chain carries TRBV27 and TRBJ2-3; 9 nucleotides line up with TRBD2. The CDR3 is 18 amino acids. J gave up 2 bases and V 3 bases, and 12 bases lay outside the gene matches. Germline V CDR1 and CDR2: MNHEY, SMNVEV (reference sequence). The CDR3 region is CASSLLQGLAGTTDTQYF. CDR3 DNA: TGTGCCAGCAGTTTGCTACAGGGGCTAGCGGGGACCACAGATACGCAGTATTTT.

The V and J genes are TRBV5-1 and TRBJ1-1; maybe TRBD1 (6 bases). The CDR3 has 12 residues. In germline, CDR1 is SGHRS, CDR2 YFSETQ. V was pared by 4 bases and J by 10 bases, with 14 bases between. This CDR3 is CASSITTGTAFF. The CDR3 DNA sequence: TGCGCCAGCAGCATAACTACAGGGACAGCTTTCTTT.

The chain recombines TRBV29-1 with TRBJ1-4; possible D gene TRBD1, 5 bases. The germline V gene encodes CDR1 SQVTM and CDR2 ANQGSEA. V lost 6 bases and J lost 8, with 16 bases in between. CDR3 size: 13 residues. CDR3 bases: TGCAGCGTCCGGACACTCGGAGGGGAAAAACTGTTTTTT. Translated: CSVRTLGGEKLFF.

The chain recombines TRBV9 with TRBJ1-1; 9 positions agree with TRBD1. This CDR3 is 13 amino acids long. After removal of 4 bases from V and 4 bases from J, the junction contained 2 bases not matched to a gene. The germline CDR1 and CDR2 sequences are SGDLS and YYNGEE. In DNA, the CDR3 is TGTGCCAGCAGCAACAGGGGGCGCACTGAAGCTTTCTTT. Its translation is CASSNRGRTEAFF. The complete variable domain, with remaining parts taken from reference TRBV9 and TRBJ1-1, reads DSGVTQTPKHLITATGQRVTLRCSPRSGDLSVYWYQQSLDQGLQFLIQYYNGEERAKGNILERFSAQQFPDLHSELNLSSLELGDSALYFCASSNRGRTEAFFGQGTRLTVV.